This T cell receptor beta chain stems from a study of blood T cell repertoires in COVID-19. Some clones are missing from TCRdb's copy, which holds only in-frame ones; the method was immunoSEQ multiplex PCR. The table records 180,000 or so clones, roughly 87% of them present only once. In Cohort 3, a recovered donor had either two negative PCRs, clearance, or symptom resolution. The CDR3 covers 16 residues. Germline assignment: CDR1 LNHDA and CDR2 SQIVND (reference sequence). V was clipped by 4 bases and J by 6 bases; unmatched bases: 5. Input material: PBMCs or T cells enriched from blood (not recorded which). The chain links TRBV19 to TRBJ1-6, with 11 bases identical to TRBD1. The origin of this receptor is a man aged 50 or older who had recovered from COVID-19. CDR3 nucleotides: TGTGCCAGTAGTACCTTCGGGACAGGGGGTAATTCACCCCTCCACTTT. Residues: CASSTFGTGGNSPLHF.